This is a list of T cell receptor beta chains from one sample in a study of chemoradiotherapy in HPV16-positive cancers. Profiling relied on immunoSEQ multiplex PCR, and the TCRdb table lists in-frame clones only, not all of them. The sample shows 13,000 to 15,000 clones, about two thirds of them seen only once. Sampling took place from a patient who underwent chemoradiotherapy. The receptors shown here come from a human donor with HPV-associated anogenital cancer. CDR3s include the opening cysteine and the closing phenylalanine or tryptophan. The D gene is left open where the match is weak. Clone size appears in some rows only: once, few, many, or a class for an expanded clone.

TRBJ1-5	TRBV27	.	.	TGTGCCAGCGCCGTCGGGGGCAATCAGCCCCAGCATTTT	CASAVGGNQPQHF
TRBJ2-1	TRBV25-1	TRBD2	.	TGTGCCAGCACCCCACTAGCGGGGGGGTACAATGAGCAGTTCTTC	CASTPLAGGYNEQFF
TRBJ2-5	TRBV6-1	TRBD2	.	TGTGCCAGCAGGATGGCGGGGGGGCCGAGAGAGACCCAGTACTTC	CASRMAGGPRETQYF
TRBJ1-1	TRBV28	.	.	TGTGCCAGCAGTGCACCAGGGACGTGGACTGAAGCTTTCTTT	CASSAPGTWTEAFF
TRBJ1-2	TRBV4-3	TRBD1	few	TGCGCCAGCAGCCGAGTGACAGGGGGATTCTATGGCTACACCTTC	CASSRVTGGFYGYTF
TRBJ1-4	TRBV4-1	TRBD1	.	TGCGCCAGCAGCCAAGACAGGGGGCAGGAAAAACTGTTTTTT	CASSQDRGQEKLFF
TRBJ2-3	TRBV5-1	TRBD2	.	TGCGCCACTTCCCGGACTAGCGGGGGGTCCACAGATACGCAGTATTTT	CATSRTSGGSTDTQYF
TRBJ1-2	TRBV5-5	.	.	TGTGCCAGCAGCACGGACAGCGCTAACTATGGCTACACCTTC	CASSTDSANYGYTF
TRBJ1-1	TRBV14	.	.	TGTGCCAGCAGCCAAGTAGGTCGGGGCGCGGCTTTCTTT	CASSQVGRGAAFF
TRBJ1-6	TRBV4-1	.	.	TGCGCCAGCAGCCTGGACCTGGGGGTTGGATCACCCCTCCACTTT	CASSLDLGVGSPLHF
TRBJ2-6	TRBV18	.	.	TGTGCCAGCTCAGAGTTGGGGGCAACAGGGGCCAACGTCCTGACTTTC	CASSELGATGANVLTF
TRBJ2-3	TRBV7-9	.	few	TGTGCCAGCAGCTTAGGAGGGGGGGTTACAGATACGCAGTATTTT	CASSLGGGVTDTQYF
TRBJ1-5	TRBV27	TRBD1	.	TGTGCCAGCAGTTGGACAGGGAACAATCAGCCCCAGCATTTT	CASSWTGNNQPQHF
TRBJ1-1	TRBV29-1	TRBD1	.	TGCAGCGTGCTAGGACAGGGGACAACTGAAGCTTTCTTT	CSVLGQGTTEAFF
TRBJ2-1	TRBV13	.	.	TGTGCCAGCAGCTTGGGCAAACGTCGGGGGAGCTCCTACAATGAGCAGTTCTTC	CASSLGKRRGSSYNEQFF
TRBJ2-3	TRBV2	.	.	TGTGCCAGCAGTTATAACCCCCCAGATACGCAGTATTTT	CASSYNPPDTQYF
TRBJ2-1	TRBV19	TRBD2	.	TGTGCCAGTAGTATAGTGTCTAGCGGGGGGTTCGGGCAGTTCTTC	CASSIVSSGGFGQFF
TRBJ1-1	TRBV7-2	TRBD1	.	TGTGCCAGCAGCCAAGGGACAGGGTCTAGAGGTGAAGCTTTCTTT	CASSQGTGSRGEAFF
TRBJ1-1	TRBV5-1	.	once	TGCGCCAGCAGCGTCAGTCGCAACACTGAAGCTTTCTTT	CASSVSRNTEAFF
TRBJ2-7	TRBV7-9	TRBD2	few	TGTGCCAGCAGCTTAGAGGGGGGACTAGCGGACTACGAGCAGTACTTC	CASSLEGGLADYEQYF
TRBJ1-1	TRBV6-6	.	.	TGTGCCAGCAGAAACCATCGCGAGGACGGCACTGAAGCTTTCTTT	CASRNHREDGTEAFF